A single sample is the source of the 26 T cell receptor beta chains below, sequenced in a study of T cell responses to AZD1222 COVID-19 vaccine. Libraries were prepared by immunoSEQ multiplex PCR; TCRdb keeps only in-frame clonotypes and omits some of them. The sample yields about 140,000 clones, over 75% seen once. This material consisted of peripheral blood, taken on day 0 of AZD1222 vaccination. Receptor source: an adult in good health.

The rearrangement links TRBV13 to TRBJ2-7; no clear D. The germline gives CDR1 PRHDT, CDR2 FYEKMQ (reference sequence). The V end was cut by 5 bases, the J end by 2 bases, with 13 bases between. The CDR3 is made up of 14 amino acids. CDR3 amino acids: CASSKASSAYEQYF. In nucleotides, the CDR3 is TGTGCCAGCAGCAAGGCCTCTTCGGCCTACGAGCAGTACTTC.

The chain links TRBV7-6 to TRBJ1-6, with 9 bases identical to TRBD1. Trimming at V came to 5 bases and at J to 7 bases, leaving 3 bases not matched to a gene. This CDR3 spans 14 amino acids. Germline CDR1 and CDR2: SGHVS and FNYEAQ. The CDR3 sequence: CASSETGGNSPLHF. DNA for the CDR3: TGTGCCAGCAGCGAAACAGGGGGCAATTCACCCCTCCACTTT.

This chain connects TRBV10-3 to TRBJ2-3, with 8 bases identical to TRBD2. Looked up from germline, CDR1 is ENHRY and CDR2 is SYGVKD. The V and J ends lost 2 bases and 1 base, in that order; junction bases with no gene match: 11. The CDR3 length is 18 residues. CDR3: CAISEGSGGPFGTDTQYF. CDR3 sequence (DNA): TGTGCCATCAGTGAGGGATCGGGGGGGCCGTTTGGCACAGATACGCAGTATTTT.

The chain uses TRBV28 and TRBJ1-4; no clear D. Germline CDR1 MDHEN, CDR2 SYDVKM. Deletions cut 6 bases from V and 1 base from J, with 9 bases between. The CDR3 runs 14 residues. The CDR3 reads CASRMWGTNEKLFF. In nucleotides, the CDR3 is TGTGCCAGCAGGATGTGGGGAACTAATGAAAAACTGTTTTTT.

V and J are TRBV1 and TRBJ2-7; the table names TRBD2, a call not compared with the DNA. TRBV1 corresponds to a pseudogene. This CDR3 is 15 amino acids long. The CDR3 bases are TGCACCAGCAGCCAAGAAGATGTAGCGGACTACGAGCAGTACTTC. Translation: CTSSQEDVADYEQYF.

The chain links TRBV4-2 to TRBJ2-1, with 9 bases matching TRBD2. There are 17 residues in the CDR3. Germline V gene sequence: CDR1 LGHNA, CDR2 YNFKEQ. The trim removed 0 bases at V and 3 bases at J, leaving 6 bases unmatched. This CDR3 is CASSQDWPAGGYNEQFF. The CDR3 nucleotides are TGTGCCAGCAGCCAAGATTGGCCAGCGGGGGGCTACAATGAGCAGTTCTTC.

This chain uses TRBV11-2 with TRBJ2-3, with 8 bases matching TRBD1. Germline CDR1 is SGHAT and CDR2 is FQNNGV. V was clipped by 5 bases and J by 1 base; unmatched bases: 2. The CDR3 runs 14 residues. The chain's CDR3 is CASSLDRGTDTQYF. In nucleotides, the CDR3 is TGTGCCAGCAGCCTGGACAGGGGCACAGATACGCAGTATTTT.

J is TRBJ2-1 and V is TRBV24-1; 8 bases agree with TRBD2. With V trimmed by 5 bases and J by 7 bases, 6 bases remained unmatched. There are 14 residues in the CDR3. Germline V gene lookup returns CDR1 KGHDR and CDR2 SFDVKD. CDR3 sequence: CATSGSGRINEQFF. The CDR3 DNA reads TGTGCCACCAGTGGAAGCGGGAGAATAAATGAGCAGTTCTTC.

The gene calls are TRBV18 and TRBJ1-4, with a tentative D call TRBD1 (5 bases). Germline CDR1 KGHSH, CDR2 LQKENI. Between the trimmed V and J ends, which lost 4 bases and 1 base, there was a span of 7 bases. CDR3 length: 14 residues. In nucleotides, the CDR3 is TGTGCCAGCTCACAAGGGGTAACTAATGAAAAACTGTTTTTT. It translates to CASSQGVTNEKLFF. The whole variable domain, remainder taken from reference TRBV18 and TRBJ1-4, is NAGVMQNPRHLVRRRGQEARLRCSPMKGHSHVYWYRQLPEEGLKFMVYLQKENIIDESGMPKERFSAEFPKEGPSILRIQQVVRGDSAAYFCASSQGVTNEKLFFGSGTQLSVL.

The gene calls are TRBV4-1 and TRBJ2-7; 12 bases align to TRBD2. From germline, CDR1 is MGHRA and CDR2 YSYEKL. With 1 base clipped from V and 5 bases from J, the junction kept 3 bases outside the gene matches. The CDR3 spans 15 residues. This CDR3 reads CASSQGLAGEDEQYF. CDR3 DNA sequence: TGCGCCAGCAGCCAAGGACTAGCGGGAGAGGACGAGCAGTACTTC.

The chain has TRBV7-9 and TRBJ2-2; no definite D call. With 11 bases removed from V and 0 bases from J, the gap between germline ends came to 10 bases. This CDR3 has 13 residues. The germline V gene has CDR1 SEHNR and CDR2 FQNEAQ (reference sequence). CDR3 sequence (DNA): TGTGCCGGCGGCGCAGCGAACACCGGGGAGCTGTTTTTT. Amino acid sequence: CAGGAANTGELFF. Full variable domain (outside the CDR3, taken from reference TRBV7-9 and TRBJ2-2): DTGVSQNPRHKITKRGQNVTFRCDPISEHNRLYWYRQTLGQGPEFLTYFQNEAQLEKSRLLSDRFSAERPKGSFSTLEIQRTEQGDSAMYLCAGGAANTGELFFGEGSRLTVL.

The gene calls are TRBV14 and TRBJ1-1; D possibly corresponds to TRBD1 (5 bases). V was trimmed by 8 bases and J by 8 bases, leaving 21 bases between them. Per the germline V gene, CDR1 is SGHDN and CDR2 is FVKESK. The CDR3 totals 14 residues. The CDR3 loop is CASGDGHSRREAFF. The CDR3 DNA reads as TGTGCCAGCGGGGACGGACATTCAAGGAGGGAAGCTTTCTTT.

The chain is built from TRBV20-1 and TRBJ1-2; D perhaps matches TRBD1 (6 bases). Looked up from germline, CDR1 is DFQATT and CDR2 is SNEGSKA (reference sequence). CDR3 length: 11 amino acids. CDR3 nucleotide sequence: TGCAGACTGACAGGTGGCTATGGCTACACCTTC. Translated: CRLTGGYGYTF.

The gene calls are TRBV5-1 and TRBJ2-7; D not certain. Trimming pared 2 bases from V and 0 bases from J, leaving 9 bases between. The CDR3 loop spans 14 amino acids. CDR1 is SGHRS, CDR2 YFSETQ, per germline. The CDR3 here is CASSFTASSYEQYF. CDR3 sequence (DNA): TGCGCCAGCAGCTTTACAGCGAGCTCCTACGAGCAGTACTTC.

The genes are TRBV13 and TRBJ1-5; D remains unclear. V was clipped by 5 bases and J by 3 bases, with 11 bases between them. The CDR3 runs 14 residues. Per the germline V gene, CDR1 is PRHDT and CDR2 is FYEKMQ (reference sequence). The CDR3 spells CASSLRRLNQPQHF. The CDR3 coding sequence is TGTGCCAGCAGCCTCCGACGTCTCAATCAGCCCCAGCATTTT.

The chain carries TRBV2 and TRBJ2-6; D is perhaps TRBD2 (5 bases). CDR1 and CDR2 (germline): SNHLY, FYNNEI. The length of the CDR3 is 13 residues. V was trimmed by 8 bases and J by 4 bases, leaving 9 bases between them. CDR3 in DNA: TGTGCCAGCCTTTCGGGGGGGGCCAACGTCCTGACTTTC. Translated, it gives CASLSGGANVLTF. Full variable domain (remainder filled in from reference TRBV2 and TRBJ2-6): EPEVTQTPSHQVTQMGQEVILRCVPISNHLYFYWYRQILGQKVEFLVSFYNNEISEKSEIFDDQFSVERPDGSNFTLKIRSTKLEDSAMYFCASLSGGANVLTFGAGSRLTVL.

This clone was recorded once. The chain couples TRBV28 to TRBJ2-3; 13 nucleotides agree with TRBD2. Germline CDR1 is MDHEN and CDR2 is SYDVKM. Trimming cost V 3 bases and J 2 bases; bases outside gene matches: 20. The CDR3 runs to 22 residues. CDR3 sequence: CASSFRAGTSGNPSAPTDTQYF. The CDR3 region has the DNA TGTGCCAGCAGTTTTAGGGCGGGGACTAGCGGGAACCCCTCCGCGCCCACAGATACGCAGTATTTT.

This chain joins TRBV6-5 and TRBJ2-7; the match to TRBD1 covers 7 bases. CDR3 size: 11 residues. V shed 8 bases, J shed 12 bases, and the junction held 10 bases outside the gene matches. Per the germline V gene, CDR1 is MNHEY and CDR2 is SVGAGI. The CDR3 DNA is TGTGCCAGCGGGGACAGTCGGGATCGGTACTTC. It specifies CASGDSRDRYF.

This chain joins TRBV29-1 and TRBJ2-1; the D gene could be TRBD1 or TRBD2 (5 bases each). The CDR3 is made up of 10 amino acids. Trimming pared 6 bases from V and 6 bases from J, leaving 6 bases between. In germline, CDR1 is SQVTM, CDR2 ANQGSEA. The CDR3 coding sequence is TGCAGCGTGGGACCCAATGAGCAGTTCTTC. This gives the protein CSVGPNEQFF.

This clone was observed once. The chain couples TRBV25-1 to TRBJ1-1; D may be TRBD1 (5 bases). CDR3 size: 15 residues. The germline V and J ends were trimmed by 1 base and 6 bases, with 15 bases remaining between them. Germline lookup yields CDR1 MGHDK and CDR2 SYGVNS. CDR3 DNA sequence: TGTGCCAGCAGTGAATCGGTCAGGGAGAGCTCTGAAGCTTTCTTT. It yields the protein CASSESVRESSEAFF.

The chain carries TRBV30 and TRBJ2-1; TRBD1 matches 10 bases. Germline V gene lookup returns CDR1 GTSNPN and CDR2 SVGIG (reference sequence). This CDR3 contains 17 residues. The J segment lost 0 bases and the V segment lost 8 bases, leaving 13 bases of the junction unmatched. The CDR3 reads CAHSGQGTPSSYNEQFF. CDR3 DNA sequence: TGTGCCCATTCGGGACAGGGGACCCCGAGCTCCTACAATGAGCAGTTCTTC.

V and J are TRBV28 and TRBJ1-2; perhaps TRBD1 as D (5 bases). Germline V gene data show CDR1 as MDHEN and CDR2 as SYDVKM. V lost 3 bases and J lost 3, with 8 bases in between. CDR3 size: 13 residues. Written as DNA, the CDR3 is TGTGCCAGCAGTTTGGAGGGGTACTATGGCTACACCTTC. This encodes CASSLEGYYGYTF.

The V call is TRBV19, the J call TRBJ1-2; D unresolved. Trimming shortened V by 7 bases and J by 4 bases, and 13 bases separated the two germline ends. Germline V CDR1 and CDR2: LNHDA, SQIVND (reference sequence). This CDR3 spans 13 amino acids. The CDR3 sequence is CASIPGRGYGYTF. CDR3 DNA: TGTGCCAGTATCCCGGGCCGGGGCTATGGCTACACCTTC. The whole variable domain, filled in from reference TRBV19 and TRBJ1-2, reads DGGITQSPKYLFRKEGQNVTLSCEQNLNHDAMYWYRQDPGQGLRLIYYSQIVNDFQKGDIAEGYSVSREKKESFPLTVTSAQKNPTAFYLCASIPGRGYGYTFGSGTRLTVV.

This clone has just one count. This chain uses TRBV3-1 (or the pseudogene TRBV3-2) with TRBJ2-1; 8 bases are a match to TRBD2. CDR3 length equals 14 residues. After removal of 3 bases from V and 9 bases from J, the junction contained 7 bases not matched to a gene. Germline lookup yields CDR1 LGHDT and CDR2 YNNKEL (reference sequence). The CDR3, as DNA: TGTGCCAGCAGCCACGGGGGGGCCCGCGGTGAGCAGTTCTTC. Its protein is CASSHGGARGEQFF.

CDR3 in DNA: TGTGCCAGCACCGGAGGAGGGGGCACTGAAGCTTTCTTT. As protein: CASTGGGGTEAFF. The chain is built from TRBV11-2 and TRBJ1-1, with D tentatively TRBD1 (6 bases). Germline CDR1 and CDR2: SGHAT and FQNNGV. Trimming removed 7 bases from V and 4 bases from J, with 13 bases in between. The CDR3 consists of 13 residues.

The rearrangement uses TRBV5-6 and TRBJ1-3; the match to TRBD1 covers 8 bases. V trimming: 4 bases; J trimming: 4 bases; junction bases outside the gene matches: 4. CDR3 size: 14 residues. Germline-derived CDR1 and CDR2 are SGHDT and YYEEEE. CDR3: CASSADRAGNTIYF. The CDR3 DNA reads TGTGCCAGCAGCGCGGACAGGGCCGGAAACACCATATATTTT.